The present T cell receptor (beta chain) was sequenced within a study of T cell responses to AZD1222 COVID-19 vaccine. Findings and limits, study-wide: Nearly half of spike-specific TCRs reportedly target unmutated variant regions.

Worth noting for this clone: What it binds is not known.

The CDR3 contains 14 residues. From germline, CDR1 is MNHEY and CDR2 SMNVEV (reference sequence). The V end lost 6 bases, the J end lost 4 bases, and 15 bases lay between the germline ends. Produced via immunoSEQ multiplex PCR; TCRdb's table is partial and in-frame only. The sample lists some 180,000 clones, just over 90% occurring once. The chain couples TRBV27 to TRBJ2-5; D perhaps matches TRBD2 (7 bases). This material consisted of peripheral blood, taken 28 days after the second dose of the MenACWY control vaccine. The TCR sequence derives from an adult who received the MenACWY meningococcal vaccine as a control. Written as DNA, the CDR3 is TGTGCCAGCAGGGGGGCGGGGGTTGCAGAGACCCAGTACTTC. It specifies CASRGAGVAETQYF.